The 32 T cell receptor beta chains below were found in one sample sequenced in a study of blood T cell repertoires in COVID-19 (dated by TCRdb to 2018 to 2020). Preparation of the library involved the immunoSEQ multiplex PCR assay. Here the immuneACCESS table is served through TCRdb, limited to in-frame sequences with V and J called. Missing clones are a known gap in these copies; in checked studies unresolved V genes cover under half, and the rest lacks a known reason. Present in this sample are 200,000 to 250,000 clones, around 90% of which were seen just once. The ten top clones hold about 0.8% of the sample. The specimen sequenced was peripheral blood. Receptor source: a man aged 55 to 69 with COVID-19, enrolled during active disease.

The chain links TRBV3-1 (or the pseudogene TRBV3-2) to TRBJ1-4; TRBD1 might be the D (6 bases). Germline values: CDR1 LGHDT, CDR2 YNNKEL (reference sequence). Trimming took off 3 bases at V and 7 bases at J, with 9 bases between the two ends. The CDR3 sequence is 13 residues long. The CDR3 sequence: CASSHRTAEKLFF. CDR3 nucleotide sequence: TGTGCCAGCAGCCATAGGACAGCTGAAAAACTGTTTTTT.

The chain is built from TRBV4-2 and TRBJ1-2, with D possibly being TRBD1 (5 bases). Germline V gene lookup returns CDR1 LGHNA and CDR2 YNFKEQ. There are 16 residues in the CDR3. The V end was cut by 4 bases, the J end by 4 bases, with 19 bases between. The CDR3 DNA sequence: TGTGCCAGCAGCCTACGAGGGGAGGGAATCTTCTATGGCTACACCTTC. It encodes CASSLRGEGIFYGYTF.

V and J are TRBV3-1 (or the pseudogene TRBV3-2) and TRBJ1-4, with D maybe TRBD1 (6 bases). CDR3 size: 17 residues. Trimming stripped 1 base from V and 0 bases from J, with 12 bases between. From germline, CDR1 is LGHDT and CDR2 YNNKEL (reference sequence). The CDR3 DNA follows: TGTGCCAGCAGCCAAGGGACAGACACCTCAACTAATGAAAAACTGTTTTTT. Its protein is CASSQGTDTSTNEKLFF.

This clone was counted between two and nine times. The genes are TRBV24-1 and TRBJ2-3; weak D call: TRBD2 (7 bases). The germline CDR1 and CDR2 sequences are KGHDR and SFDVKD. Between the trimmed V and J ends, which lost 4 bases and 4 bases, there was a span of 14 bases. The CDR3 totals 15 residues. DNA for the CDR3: TGTGCCACCAGTGAGAGTCTAGGGGGGGCAGATACGCAGTATTTT. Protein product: CATSESLGGADTQYF.

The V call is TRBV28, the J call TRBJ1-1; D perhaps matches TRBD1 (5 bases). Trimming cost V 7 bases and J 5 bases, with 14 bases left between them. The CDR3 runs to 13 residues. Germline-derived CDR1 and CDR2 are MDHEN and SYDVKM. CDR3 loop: CASTLTEGTEAFF. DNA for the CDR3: TGTGCCAGCACCCTTACGGAGGGGACTGAAGCTTTCTTT.

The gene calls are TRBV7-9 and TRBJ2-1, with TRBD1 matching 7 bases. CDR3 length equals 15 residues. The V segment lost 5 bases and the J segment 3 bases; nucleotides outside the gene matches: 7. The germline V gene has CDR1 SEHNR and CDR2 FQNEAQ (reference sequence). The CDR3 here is CASSLRQGGYNEQFF. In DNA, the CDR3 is TGTGCCAGCAGCCTCCGACAGGGTGGCTACAATGAGCAGTTCTTC.

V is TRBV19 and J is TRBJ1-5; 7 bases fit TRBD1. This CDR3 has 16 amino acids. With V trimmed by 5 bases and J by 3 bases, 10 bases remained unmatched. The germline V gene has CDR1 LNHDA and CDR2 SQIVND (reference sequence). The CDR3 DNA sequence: TGTGCCAGTAGTCCTTCGACAGGGAAGGTCAATCAGCCCCAGCATTTT. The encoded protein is CASSPSTGKVNQPQHF.

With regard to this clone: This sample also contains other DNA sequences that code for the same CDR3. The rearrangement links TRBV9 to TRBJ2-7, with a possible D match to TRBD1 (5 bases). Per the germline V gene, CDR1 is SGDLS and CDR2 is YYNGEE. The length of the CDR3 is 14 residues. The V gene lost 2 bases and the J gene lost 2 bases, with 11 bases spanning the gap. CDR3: CASSVGQGAYEQYF. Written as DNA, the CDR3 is TGTGCCAGCAGCGTCGGGCAAGGGGCCTACGAGCAGTACTTC.

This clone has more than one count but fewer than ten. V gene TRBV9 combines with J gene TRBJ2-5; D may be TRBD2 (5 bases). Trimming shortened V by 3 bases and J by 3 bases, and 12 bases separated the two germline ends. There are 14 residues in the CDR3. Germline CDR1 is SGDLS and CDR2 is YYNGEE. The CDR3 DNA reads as TGTGCCAGCAGCGCCCATGTGCGGGAAGAGACCCAGTACTTC. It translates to CASSAHVREETQYF.

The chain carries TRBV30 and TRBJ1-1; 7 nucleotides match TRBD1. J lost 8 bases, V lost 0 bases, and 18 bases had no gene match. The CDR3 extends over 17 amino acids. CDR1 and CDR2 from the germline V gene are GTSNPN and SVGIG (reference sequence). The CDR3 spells CAWSVRRLTGLEAEAFF. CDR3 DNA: TGTGCCTGGAGTGTACGCCGCCTGACAGGGTTGGAGGCCGAAGCTTTCTTT. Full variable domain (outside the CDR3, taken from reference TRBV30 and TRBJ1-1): SQTIHQWPATLVQPVGSPLSLECTVEGTSNPNLYWYRQAAGRGLQLLFYSVGIGQISSEVPQNLSASRPQDRQFILSSKKLLLSDSGFYLCAWSVRRLTGLEAEAFFGQGTRLTVV.

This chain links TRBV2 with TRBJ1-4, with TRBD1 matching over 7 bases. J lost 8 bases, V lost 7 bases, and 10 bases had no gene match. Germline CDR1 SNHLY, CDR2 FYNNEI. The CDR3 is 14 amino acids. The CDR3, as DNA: TGTGCCAGCAATAAACAGGGGCTCGGAGAAAAACTGTTTTTT. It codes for CASNKQGLGEKLFF.

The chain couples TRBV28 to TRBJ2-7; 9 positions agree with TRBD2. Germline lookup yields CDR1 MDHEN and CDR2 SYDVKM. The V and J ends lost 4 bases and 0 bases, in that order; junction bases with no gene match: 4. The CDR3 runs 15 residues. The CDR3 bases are TGTGCCAGCAGTTCTAGCGGGACGCACTCCTACGAGCAGTACTTC. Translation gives CASSSSGTHSYEQYF.

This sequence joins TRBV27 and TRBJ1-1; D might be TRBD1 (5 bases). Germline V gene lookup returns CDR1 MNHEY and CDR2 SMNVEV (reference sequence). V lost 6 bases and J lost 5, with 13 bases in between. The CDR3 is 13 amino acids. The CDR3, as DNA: TGTGCCAGCAGGAGGGACTGGGGGACTGAAGCTTTCTTT. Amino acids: CASRRDWGTEAFF.

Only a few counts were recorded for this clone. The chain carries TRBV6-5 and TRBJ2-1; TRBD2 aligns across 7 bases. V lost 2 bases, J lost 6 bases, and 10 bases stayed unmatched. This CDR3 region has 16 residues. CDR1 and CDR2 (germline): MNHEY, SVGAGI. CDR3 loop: CASSYRSGGSSNEQFF. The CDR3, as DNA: TGTGCCAGCAGTTACCGATCAGGCGGGAGCAGCAATGAGCAGTTCTTC.

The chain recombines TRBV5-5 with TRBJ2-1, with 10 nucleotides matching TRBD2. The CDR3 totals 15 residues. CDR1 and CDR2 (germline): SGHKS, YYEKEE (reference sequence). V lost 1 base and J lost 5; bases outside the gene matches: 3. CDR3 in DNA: TGTGCCAGCAGCTTGTGGACTAGCGGAAACAATGAGCAGTTCTTC. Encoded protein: CASSLWTSGNNEQFF.

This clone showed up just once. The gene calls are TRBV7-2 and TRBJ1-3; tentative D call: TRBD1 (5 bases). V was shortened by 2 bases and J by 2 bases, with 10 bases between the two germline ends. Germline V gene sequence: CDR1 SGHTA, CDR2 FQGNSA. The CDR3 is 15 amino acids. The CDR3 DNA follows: TGTGCCAGCAGCTTAATCGGGGGTACTGGAAACACCATATATTTT. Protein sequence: CASSLIGGTGNTIYF.

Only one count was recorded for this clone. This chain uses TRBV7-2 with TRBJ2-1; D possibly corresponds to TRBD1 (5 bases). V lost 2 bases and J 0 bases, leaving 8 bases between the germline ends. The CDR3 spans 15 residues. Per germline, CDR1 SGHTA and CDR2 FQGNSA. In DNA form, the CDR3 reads TGTGCCAGCAGCTTAAGGGGTCCCTCCTACAATGAGCAGTTCTTC. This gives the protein CASSLRGPSYNEQFF. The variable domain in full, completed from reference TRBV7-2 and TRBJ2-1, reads GAGVSQSPSNKVTEKGKDVELRCDPISGHTALYWYRQSLGQGLEFLIYFQGNSAPDKSGLPSDRFSAERTGGSVSTLTIQRTQQEDSAVYLCASSLRGPSYNEQFFGPGTRLTVL.

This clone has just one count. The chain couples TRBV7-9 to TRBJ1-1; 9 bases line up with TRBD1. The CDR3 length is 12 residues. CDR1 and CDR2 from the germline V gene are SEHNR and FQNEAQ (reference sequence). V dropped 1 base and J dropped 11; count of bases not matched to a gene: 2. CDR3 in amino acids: CASSLGDRAAFF. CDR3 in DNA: TGTGCCAGCAGCTTAGGGGACAGGGCTGCTTTCTTT.

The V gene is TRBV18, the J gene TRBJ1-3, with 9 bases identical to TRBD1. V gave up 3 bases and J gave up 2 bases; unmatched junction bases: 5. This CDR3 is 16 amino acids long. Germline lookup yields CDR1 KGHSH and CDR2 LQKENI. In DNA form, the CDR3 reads TGTGCCAGCTCACCGTTCGGACAGGGGACTGGAAACACCATATATTTT. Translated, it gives CASSPFGQGTGNTIYF.

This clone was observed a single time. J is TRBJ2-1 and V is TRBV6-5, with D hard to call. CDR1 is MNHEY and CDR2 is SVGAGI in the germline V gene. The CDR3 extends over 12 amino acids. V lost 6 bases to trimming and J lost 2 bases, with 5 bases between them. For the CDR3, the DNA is TGTGCCAGCAGCTCAGCCTACAATGAGCAGTTCTTC. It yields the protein CASSSAYNEQFF.

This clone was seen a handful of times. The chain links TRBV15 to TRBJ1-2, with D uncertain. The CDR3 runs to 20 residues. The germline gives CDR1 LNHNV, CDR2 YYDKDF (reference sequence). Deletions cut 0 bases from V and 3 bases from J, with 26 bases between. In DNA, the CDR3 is TGTGCCACCAGCAGAGATTCCGCACCCCCCTGGTCCCCGGTGGACTATGGCTACACCTTC. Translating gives CATSRDSAPPWSPVDYGYTF.

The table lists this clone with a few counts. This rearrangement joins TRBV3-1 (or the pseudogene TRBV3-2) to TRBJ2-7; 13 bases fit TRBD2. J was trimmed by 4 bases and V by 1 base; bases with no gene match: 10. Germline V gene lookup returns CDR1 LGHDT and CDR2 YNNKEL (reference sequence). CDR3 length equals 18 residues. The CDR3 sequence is CASSQVAGLAGPLYEQYF. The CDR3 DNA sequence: TGTGCCAGCAGCCAAGTGGCGGGACTAGCGGGGCCTCTTTACGAGCAGTACTTC.

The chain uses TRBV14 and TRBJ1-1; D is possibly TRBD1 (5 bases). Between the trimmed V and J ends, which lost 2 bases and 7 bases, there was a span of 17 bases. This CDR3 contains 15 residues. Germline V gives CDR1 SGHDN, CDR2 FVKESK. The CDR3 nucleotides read TGTGCCAGCAGCCAATGGAGGGGTCAGAACGGTGAAGCTTTCTTT. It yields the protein CASSQWRGQNGEAFF.

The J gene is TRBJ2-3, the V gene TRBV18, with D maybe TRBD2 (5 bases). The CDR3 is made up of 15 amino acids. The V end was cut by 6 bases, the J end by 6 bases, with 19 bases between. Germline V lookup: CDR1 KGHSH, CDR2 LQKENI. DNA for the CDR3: TGTGCCAGCTCTTTAATACTAGTCGGTTCCGATACGCAGTATTTT. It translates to CASSLILVGSDTQYF. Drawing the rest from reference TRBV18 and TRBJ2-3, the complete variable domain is NAGVMQNPRHLVRRRGQEARLRCSPMKGHSHVYWYRQLPEEGLKFMVYLQKENIIDESGMPKERFSAEFPKEGPSILRIQQVVRGDSAAYFCASSLILVGSDTQYFGPGTRLTVL.

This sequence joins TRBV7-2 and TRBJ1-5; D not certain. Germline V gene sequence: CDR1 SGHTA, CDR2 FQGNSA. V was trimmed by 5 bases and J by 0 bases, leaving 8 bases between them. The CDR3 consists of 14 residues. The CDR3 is CASSTQISNQPQHF. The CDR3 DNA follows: TGTGCCAGCAGCACACAGATTAGCAATCAGCCCCAGCATTTT.

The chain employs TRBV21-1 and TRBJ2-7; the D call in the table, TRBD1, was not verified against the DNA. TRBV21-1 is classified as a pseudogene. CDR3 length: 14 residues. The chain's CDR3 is CASSKNPGNYEQYF. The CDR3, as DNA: TGTGCCAGCAGCAAAAATCCAGGAAACTACGAGCAGTACTTC.

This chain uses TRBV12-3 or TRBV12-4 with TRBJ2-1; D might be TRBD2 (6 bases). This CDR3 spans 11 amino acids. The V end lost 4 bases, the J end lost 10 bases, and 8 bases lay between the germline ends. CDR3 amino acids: CASSYSGEQFF. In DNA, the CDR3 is TGTGCCAGCAGTTATAGCGGCGAGCAGTTCTTC.

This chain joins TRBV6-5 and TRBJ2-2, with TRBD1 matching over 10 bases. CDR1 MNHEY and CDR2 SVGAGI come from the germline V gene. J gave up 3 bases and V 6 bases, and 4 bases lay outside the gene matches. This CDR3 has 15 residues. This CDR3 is CASSLDRGHTGELFF. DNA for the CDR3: TGTGCCAGCAGCCTCGACAGGGGGCACACCGGGGAGCTGTTTTTT.

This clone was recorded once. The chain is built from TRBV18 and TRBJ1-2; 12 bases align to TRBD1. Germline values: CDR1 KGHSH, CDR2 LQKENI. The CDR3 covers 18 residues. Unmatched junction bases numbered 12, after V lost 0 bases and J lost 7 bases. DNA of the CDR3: TGTGCCAGCTCACCACCCCCAAGGGGGACAGGGGGCGAGGGTGGCTACACCTTC. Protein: CASSPPPRGTGGEGGYTF. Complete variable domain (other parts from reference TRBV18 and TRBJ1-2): NAGVMQNPRHLVRRRGQEARLRCSPMKGHSHVYWYRQLPEEGLKFMVYLQKENIIDESGMPKERFSAEFPKEGPSILRIQQVVRGDSAAYFCASSPPPRGTGGEGGYTFGSGTRLTVV.

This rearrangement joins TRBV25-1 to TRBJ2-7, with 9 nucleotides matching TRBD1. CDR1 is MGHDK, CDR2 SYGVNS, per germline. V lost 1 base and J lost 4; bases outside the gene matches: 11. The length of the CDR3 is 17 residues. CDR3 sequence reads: CASSELVTGGYEYEQYF. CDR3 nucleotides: TGTGCCAGCAGTGAATTAGTTACAGGGGGCTATGAGTACGAGCAGTACTTC.

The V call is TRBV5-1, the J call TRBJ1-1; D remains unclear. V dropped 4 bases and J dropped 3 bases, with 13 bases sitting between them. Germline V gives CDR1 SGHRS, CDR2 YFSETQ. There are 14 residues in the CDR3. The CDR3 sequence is CASSTSDGYTEAFF. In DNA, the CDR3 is TGCGCCAGCAGCACGAGTGACGGGTACACTGAAGCTTTCTTT.

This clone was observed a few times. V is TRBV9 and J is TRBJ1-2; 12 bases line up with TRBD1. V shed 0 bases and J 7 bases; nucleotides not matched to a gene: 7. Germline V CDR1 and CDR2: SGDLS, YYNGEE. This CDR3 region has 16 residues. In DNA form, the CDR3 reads TGTGCCAGCAGCGTAGTTCCGGGACAGGGGGCCGGTGGCTACACCTTC. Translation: CASSVVPGQGAGGYTF. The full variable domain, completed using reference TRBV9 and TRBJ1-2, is DSGVTQTPKHLITATGQRVTLRCSPRSGDLSVYWYQQSLDQGLQFLIQYYNGEERAKGNILERFSAQQFPDLHSELNLSSLELGDSALYFCASSVVPGQGAGGYTFGSGTRLTVV.